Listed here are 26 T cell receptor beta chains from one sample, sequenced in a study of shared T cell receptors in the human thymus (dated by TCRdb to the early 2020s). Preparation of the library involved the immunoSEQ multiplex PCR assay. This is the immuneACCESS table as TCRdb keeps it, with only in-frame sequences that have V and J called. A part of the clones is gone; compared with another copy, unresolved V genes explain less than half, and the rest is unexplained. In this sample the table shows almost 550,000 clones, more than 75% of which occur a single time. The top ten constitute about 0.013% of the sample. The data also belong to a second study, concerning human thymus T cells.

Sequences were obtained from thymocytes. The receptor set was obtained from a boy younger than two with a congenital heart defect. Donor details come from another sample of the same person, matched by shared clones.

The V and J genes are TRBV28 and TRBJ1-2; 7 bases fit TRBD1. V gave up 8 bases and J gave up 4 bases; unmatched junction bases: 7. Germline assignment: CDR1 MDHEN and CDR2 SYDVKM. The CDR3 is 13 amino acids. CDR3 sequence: CASSPGGTYGYTF. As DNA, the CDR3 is TGTGCCAGCTCCCCAGGGGGAACCTATGGCTACACCTTC.

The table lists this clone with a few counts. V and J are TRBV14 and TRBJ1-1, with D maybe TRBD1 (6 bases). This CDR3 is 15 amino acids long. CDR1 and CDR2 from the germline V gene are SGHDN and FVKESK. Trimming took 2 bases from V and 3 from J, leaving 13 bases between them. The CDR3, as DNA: TGTGCCAGCAGCCAAAAAACTCACAGGGACACTGAAGCTTTCTTT. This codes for CASSQKTHRDTEAFF.

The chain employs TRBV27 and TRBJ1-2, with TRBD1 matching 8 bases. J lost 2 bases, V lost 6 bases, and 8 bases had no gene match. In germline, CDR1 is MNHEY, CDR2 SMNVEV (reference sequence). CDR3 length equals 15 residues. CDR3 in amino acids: CASRPLDRENYGYTF. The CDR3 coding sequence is TGTGCCAGCAGACCCCTGGACAGGGAAAACTATGGCTACACCTTC.

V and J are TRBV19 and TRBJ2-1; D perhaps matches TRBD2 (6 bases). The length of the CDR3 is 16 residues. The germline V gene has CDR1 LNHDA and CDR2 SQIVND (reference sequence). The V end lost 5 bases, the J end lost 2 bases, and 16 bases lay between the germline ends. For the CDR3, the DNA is TGTGCCAGTAGTTGGGACGGGACTCCAACCTACAATGAGCAGTTCTTC. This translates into CASSWDGTPTYNEQFF.

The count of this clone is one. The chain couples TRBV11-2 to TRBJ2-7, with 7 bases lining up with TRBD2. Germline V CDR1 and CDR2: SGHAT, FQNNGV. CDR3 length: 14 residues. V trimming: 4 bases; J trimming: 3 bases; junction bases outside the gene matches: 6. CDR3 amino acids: CASSSEERDYEQYF. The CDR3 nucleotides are TGTGCCAGCAGCTCCGAGGAGCGGGACTACGAGCAGTACTTC.

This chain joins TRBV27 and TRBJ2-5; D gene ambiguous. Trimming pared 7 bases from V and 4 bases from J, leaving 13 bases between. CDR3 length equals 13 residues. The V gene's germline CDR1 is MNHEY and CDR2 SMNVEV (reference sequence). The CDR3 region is CASTVPGTETQYF. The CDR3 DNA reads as TGTGCCAGCACCGTCCCGGGTACAGAGACCCAGTACTTC.

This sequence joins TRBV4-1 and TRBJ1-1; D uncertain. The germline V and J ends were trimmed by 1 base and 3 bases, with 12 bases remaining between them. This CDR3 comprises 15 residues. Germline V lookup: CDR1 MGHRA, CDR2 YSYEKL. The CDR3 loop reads CASSQGPSLDTEAFF. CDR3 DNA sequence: TGCGCCAGCAGCCAAGGGCCATCCCTCGACACTGAAGCTTTCTTT.

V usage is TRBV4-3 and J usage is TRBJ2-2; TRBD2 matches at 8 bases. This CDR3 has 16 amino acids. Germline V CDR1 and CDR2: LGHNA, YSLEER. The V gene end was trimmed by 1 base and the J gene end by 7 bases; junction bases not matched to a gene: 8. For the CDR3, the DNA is TGCGCCAGCAGCCAAGCGGAAGCGGGGGTTCTCGGGGAGCTGTTTTTT. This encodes CASSQAEAGVLGELFF.

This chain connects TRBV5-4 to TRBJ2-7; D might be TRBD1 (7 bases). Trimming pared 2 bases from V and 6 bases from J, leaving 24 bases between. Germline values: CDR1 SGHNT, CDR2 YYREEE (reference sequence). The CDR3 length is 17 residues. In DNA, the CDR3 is TGTGCCAGCAGCTTTAGGCTAGCAGGGGGTAGGAGGGCCGAGCAGTACTTC. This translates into CASSFRLAGGRRAEQYF.

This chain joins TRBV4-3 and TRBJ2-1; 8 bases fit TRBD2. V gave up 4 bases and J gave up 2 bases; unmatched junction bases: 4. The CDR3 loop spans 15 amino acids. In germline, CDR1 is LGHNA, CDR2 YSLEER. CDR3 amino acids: CASSRIAGTYNEQFF. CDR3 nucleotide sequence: TGCGCCAGCAGCCGAATAGCGGGAACCTACAATGAGCAGTTCTTC.

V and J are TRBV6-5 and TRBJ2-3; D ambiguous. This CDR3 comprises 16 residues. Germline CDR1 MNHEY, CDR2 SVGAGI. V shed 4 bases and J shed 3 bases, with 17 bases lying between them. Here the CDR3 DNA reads TGTGCCAGCAGTTCCCGTCCCGGCCCGAGGACAGATACGCAGTATTTT. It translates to CASSSRPGPRTDTQYF.

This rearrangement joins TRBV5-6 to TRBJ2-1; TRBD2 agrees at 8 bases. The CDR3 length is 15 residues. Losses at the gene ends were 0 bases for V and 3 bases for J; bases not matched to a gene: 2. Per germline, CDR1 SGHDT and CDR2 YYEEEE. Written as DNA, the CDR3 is TGTGCCAGCAGCTTGGGGGGACTAGACTACAATGAGCAGTTCTTC. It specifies CASSLGGLDYNEQFF.

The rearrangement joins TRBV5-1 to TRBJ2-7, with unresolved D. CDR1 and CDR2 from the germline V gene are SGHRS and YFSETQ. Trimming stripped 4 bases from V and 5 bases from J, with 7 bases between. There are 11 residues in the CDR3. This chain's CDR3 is CASSGENEQYF. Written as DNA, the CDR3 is TGCGCCAGCAGCGGAGAGAACGAGCAGTACTTC.

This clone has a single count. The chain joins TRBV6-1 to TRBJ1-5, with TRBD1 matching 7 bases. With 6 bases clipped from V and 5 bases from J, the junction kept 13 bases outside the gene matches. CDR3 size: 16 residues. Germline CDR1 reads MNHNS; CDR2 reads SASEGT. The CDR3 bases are TGTGCCAGCAGAGAATACGGGACAGAGGGTTATCAGCCCCAGCATTTT. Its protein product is CASREYGTEGYQPQHF.

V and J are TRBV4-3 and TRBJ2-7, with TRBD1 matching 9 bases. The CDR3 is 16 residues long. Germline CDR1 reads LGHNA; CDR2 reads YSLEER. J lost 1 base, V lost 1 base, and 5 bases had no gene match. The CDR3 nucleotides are TGCGCCAGCAGCCAAGGGGCAGGGACAGGGTCCTACGAGCAGTACTTC. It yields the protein CASSQGAGTGSYEQYF.

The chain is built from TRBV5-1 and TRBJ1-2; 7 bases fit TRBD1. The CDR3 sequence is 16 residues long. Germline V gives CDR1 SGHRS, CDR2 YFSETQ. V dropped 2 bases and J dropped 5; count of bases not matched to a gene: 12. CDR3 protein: CASSFPRDSDSYGYTF. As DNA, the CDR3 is TGCGCCAGCAGCTTTCCTCGGGACAGCGACTCTTATGGCTACACCTTC. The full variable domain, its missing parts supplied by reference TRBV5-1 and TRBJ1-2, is KAGVTQTPRYLIKTRGQQVTLSCSPISGHRSVSWYQQTPGQGLQFLFEYFSETQRNKGNFPGRFSGRQFSNSRSEMNVSTLELGDSALYLCASSFPRDSDSYGYTFGSGTRLTVV.

CDR3 DNA sequence: TGTGCCAGCAGAAGGGACAGGGAGAACACCGGGGAGCTGTTTTTT. As protein: CASRRDRENTGELFF. The chain combines TRBV25-1 with TRBJ2-2, with 9 bases identical to TRBD1. CDR1 is MGHDK and CDR2 is SYGVNS in the germline V gene. Germline trimming cut 6 bases from V and 1 base from J; bases unmatched to any gene: 3. This CDR3 has 15 residues.

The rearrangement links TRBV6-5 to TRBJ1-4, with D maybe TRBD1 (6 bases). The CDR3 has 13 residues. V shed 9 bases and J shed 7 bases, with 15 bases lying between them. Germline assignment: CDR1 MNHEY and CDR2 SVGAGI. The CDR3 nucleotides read TGTGCCAGTCCCGTGTGGGGGCCTGAAAAACTGTTTTTT. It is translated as CASPVWGPEKLFF.

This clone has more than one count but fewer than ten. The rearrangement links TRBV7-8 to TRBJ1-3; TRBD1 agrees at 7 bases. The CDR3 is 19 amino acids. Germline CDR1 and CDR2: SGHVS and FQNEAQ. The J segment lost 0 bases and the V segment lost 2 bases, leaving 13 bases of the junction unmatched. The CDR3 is CASSLLRAGQSVSGNTIYF. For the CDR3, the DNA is TGTGCCAGCAGCTTATTACGCGCGGGACAGTCGGTCTCTGGAAACACCATATATTTT.

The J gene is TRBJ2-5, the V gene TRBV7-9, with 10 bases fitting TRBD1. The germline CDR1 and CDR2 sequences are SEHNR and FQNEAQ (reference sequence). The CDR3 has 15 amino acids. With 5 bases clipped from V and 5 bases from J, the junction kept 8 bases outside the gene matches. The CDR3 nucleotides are TGTGCCAGCAGCCGACAGGGGGCAAAAAGGGAGACCCAGTACTTC. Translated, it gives CASSRQGAKRETQYF.

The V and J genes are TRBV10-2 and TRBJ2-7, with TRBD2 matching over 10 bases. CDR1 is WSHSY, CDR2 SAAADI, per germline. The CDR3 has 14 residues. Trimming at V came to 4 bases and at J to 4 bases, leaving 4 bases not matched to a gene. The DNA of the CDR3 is TGCGCCAGCAGTGTCAAGCGGGAGGGTTACGAGCAGTACTTC. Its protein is CASSVKREGYEQYF.

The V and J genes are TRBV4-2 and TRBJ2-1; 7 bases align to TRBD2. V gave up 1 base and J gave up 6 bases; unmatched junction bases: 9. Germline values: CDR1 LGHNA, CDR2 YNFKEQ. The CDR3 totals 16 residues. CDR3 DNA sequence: TGTGCCAGCAGCCAAGTCCCAGGACTAGAGTCCAATGAGCAGTTCTTC. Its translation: CASSQVPGLESNEQFF.

CDR3 DNA: TGTGCCAGCAGCTTAAACGGGAGGCTCTCCTACGAGCAGTACTTC. It translates to CASSLNGRLSYEQYF. The chain uses TRBV11-2 and TRBJ2-7, with 7 bases lining up with TRBD2. This CDR3 has 15 amino acids. J gave up 0 bases and V 2 bases, and 4 bases lay outside the gene matches. Germline lookup yields CDR1 SGHAT and CDR2 FQNNGV.

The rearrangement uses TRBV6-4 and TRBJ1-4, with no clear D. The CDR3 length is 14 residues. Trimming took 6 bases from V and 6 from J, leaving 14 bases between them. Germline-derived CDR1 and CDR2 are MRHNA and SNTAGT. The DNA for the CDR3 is TGTGCCAGCAGAAATAAGCCGTCCGATGAAAAACTGTTTTTT. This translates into CASRNKPSDEKLFF.

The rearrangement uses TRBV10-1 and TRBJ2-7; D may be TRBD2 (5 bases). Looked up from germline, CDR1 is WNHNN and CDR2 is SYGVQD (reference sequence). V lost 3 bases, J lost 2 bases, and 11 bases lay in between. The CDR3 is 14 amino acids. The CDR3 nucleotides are TGCGCCAGCAGTGATCACGGGGTCCCCTACGAGCAGTACTTC. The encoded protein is CASSDHGVPYEQYF.

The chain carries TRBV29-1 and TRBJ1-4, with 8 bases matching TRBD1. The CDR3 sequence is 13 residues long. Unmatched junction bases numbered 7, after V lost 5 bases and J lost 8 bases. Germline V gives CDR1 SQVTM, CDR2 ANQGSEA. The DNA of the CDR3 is TGCAGCGTTCGCCCAGGGGGCGGGGAAAAACTGTTTTTT. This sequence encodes CSVRPGGGEKLFF.